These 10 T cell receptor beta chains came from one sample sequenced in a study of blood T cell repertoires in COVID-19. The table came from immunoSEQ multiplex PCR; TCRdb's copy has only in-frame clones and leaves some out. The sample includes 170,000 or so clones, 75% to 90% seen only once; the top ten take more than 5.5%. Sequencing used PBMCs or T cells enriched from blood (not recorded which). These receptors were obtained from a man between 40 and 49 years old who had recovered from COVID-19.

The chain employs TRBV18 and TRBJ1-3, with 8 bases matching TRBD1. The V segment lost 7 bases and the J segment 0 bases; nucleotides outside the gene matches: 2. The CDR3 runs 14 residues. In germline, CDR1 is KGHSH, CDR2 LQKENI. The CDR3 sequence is CASWTGNSGNTIYF. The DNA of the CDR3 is TGTGCCAGCTGGACAGGGAACTCTGGAAACACCATATATTTT.

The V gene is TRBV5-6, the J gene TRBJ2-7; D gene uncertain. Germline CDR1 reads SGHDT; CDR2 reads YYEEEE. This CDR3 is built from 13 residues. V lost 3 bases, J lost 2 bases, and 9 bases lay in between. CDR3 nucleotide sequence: TGTGCCAGCAGCTCCGGAGCTCCCTACGAGCAGTACTTC. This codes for CASSSGAPYEQYF.

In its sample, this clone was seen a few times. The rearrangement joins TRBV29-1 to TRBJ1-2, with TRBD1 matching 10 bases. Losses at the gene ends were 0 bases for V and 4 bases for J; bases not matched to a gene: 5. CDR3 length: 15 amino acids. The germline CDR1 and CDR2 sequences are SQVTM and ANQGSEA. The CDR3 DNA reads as TGCAGCGTTGAAGATCGTGGGACAGGGGCCTATGGCTACACCTTC. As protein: CSVEDRGTGAYGYTF.

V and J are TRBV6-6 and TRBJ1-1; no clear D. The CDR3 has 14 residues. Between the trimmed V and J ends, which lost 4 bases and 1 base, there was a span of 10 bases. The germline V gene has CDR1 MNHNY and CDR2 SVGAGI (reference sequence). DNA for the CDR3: TGTGCCAGCAGTTCCTATCCGGGGAACACTGAAGCTTTCTTT. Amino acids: CASSSYPGNTEAFF.

This CDR3 reads CASGVAGSYEQYF. CDR3 DNA sequence: TGCGCCAGCGGTGTAGCGGGTTCCTACGAGCAGTACTTC. The chain recombines TRBV5-1 with TRBJ2-7; 7 bases match TRBD2. Germline CDR1 SGHRS, CDR2 YFSETQ. V was pared by 7 bases and J by 1 base, with 5 bases of the junction left unmatched. This CDR3 spans 13 amino acids.

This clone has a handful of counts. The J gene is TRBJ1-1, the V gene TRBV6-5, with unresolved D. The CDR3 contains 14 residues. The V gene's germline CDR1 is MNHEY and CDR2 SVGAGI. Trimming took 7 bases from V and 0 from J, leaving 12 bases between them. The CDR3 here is CASKRERMNTEAFF. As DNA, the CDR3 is TGTGCCAGCAAGAGGGAGAGGATGAACACTGAAGCTTTCTTT.

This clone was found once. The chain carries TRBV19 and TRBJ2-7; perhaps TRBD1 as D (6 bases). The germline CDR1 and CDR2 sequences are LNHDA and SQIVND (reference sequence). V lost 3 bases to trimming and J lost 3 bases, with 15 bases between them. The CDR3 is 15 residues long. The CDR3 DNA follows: TGTGCCAGTAGTATGGGACACCTCCCGGTCTACGAGCAGTACTTC. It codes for CASSMGHLPVYEQYF.

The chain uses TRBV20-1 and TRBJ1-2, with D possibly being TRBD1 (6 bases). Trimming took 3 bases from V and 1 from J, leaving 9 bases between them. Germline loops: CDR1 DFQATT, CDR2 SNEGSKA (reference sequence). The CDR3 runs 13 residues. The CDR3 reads CSASRTDNYGYTF. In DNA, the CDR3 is TGCAGTGCTAGTCGGACAGATAACTATGGCTACACCTTC.

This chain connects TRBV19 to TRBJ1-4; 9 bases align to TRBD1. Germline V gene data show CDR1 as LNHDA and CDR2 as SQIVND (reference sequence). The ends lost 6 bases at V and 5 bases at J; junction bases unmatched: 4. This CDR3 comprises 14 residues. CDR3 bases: TGTGCCAGTAGACTGGGACAGGGAAATGAAAAACTGTTTTTT. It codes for CASRLGQGNEKLFF.

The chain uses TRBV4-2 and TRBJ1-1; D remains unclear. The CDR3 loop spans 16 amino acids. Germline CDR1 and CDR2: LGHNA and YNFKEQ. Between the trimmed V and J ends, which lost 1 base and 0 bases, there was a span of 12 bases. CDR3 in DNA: TGTGCCAGCAGCCAAGTCCAAAACAGCCTGAACACTGAAGCTTTCTTT. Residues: CASSQVQNSLNTEAFF.